This T cell receptor beta chain was sequenced during a study of T cells in Graves' hyperthyroidism and ophthalmopathy (dated by TCRdb to between 2018 and 2021). Concerning the study at large: Peripheral blood was sampled at the time of initial diagnosis, prior to any treatment. An independent validation cohort of under 20 hyperthyroidism patients and 17 patients who later progressed to ophthalmopathy tested prospective prediction of ophthalmopathy. In addition, the study compared T-cell repertoires in thyroid tissue and in blood from roughly six Graves' hyperthyroidism patients. The 95 to 100 discovery patients were divided at random into training and test sets in a 7:3 ratio. After blood sampling, hyperthyroidism patients were treated with methimazole at a starting dose of 30 mg daily, and ophthalmopathy patients were treated with high-dose intravenous methylprednisolone. The paper reports TCR Vbeta CDR3 sequencing of fewer than 150 peripheral blood samples: 43 ophthalmopathy, under 80 hyperthyroidism and 17 progressor patients. To identify TCR V-J signatures that set the groups apart, the researchers used a discovery cohort of approximately 98 patients, made up of 43 with Graves' ophthalmopathy and 57 with stable Graves' hyperthyroidism.

Based on the germline V gene (reference sequence), the CDR1 and CDR2 sequences are DFQATT and SNEGSKA. From the cysteine up to the phenylalanine, the CDR3 has a length of 12 residues. The kept DNA is CDR3 alone, 36 bases in frame from the first base. The germline V end is reduced by 6 bases and the J end by 4 bases; junction bases left unmatched: 2. The TCR beta CDR3 regions were amplified from the RNA transcripts. The first round of RT-PCR for the TCR CDR3 was performed with the HTBI primer set and the Qiagen OneStep RT-PCR kit. Libraries were constructed in a second round of multiplex PCR, after which size selection and purification were carried out. Libraries were sequenced paired-end with 100 bp reads on an Illumina HiSeq2000. Per the source publication's procedure: SOAPnuke was used to process the raw data, throwing out any read that contained adapters or uncalled bases, had a mean Phred below 15, or lacked an exact constant-primer or identifier match. COPE v1.2.5 was used to merge the high-quality paired reads, and each unique nucleotide sequence was defined as a clonotype. MiTCR v1.1 was used to align the clonotypes against IMGT TRBV, TRBD and TRBJ reference segments. The analysis included only V-J combinations with a frequency above 0.0001, which together covered 99.2% of the repertoires. The TCS score was defined as the ratio of F50 (clonal expansion) to E x V (chaos), calculated using BLOSUM62-based TCRdist between CDR3 peptides within each V-J. Welch's t-statistics and random forest reduced just over 500 V-J features to fewer than 15, which were used in a naive Bayes classifier (R e1071). TCRdb reprocessing: public reads trimmed at Q25 with fastp, clones called with MiXCR, in-frame beta chains kept. Entries that share a CDR3 protein sequence are merged under the most common genes and DNA. TCRdb's processing, not the authors' own work, is the source of the V and J calls. The sample yields 450,000 to 600,000 distinct CDR3 sequences; 13% to 15% were counted once. The top ten clones comprise about 14% of the sample.

Results the study describes overall, beyond this receptor: No statistical method was used to fix the sample size in advance, and group allocation was not hidden from the investigators. Most expanded thyroid clonotypes (frequency above 0.001) were also found in blood, which suggests that blood repertoires may mirror thyroid immune responses. A 13 V-J signature model separated ophthalmopathy from stable hyperthyroidism, with 87.88% sensitivity and about 81% specificity in cross-validation and 80%/75% in testing. In validation, the model predicted progression to ophthalmopathy with 60% to 71% sensitivity and roughly 72% specificity, a median of 6.5 months before onset.

Stable Graves' hyperthyroidism was defined as no progression to ophthalmopathy during 18 months of follow-up. Hyperthyroidism patients were newly diagnosed, had a disease duration of under 2 months, and were aged 18 to 65 years. Patients with uncontrolled infections, other autoimmune diseases, pregnancy or lactation were excluded. Clinical symptoms, serum thyroxine and TRAb, thyroid ultrasound, and orbital computed tomography formed the basis for the diagnoses. PBMCs were isolated from roughly 10 ml of fresh peripheral blood by Ficoll-Paque density gradient centrifugation. Total RNA was extracted with Trizol reagent, and quality was checked on an Agilent 2100 Bioanalyzer. Many counts were recorded for this clonotype. This receptor's antigen is unknown. Base qualities are not provided; no much larger clone lies one nucleotide away.

Recombination linked TRBV20-1 to TRBJ2-5; TRBD1 agrees with 10 junctional bases. The sequence derives from a woman in her thirties or forties with Graves' hyperthyroidism. What was sequenced was blood. The DNA is TGCAGTGCACGGGACAGGGGAGAGACCCAGTACTTC. This yields the protein CSARDRGETQYF.